A single sample is the source of the 29 T cell receptor beta chains below, sequenced in a study of T-cell reconstitution after alpha-beta-depleted transplantation in children. Preparation of the TCRbeta library used unique molecular identifiers. One entry per CDR3 protein, called by TCRdb with MiXCR from the PCR reads. The sample yields some 240,000 distinct CDR3 sequences, approximately 9.9% seen once. The sequenced sample was PBMCs from the stem cell graft donor, obtained from the stem cell graft. The receptors originated from a human donor who donated a stem cell graft to a child with SCID.

This clonotype was picked up many times. The chain combines TRBV5-1 with TRBJ2-3; the match to TRBD2 covers 14 bases. This CDR3 has 16 residues. Germline assignment: CDR1 SGHRS and CDR2 YFSETQ. With 4 bases clipped from V and 3 bases from J, the junction kept 4 bases outside the gene matches. The CDR3, as DNA: TGCGCCAGCAGCAGCGGACTAGCGGGGGGAACAGATACGCAGTATTTT. Amino acid sequence: CASSSGLAGGTDTQYF. The full variable domain, its missing parts supplied by reference TRBV5-1 and TRBJ2-3, is KAGVTQTPRYLIKTRGQQVTLSCSPISGHRSVSWYQQTPGQGLQFLFEYFSETQRNKGNFPGRFSGRQFSNSRSEMNVSTLELGDSALYLCASSSGLAGGTDTQYFGPGTRLTVL.

Regarding this clonotype: This sequence may be a read error, since a much larger clone differs from it by one base. The V gene is TRBV3-1, the J gene TRBJ2-3; 9 bases line up with TRBD2. CDR1 and CDR2 (germline): LGHDT, YNNKEL (reference sequence). The length of the CDR3 is 18 residues. Here the CDR3 reads CACSKRSVAGANTDTQYF. The CDR3 coding sequence is TGTGCCTGCAGCAAGAGGTCGGTAGCGGGGGCCAACACAGATACGCAGTATTTT.

For this clonotype: Because the CDR3's place on the DNA is in doubt, the DNA is left out and the CDR3 is given as listed by TCRdb. This rearrangement joins TRBV6-5 to TRBJ2-5; the D segment call TRBD1 is taken from the table without a DNA check. The CDR3 region is 15 residues in length, termini included. CDR1 MNHEY and CDR2 SVGAGI come from the germline V gene. CDR3 amino acids: CASSSSTSGAGAQYF.

A remark on this clonotype: Being one base from a much bigger clone, this may be a read error. J is TRBJ2-7 and V is TRBV10-3; 8 nucleotides agree with TRBD1. The length of the CDR3 is 13 residues. Germline V gene lookup returns CDR1 ENHRY and CDR2 SYGVKD. V trimming: 3 bases; J trimming: 6 bases; junction bases outside the gene matches: 4. The CDR3 loop reads CAISEGRGLEQYF. CDR3 coding DNA: TGTGCCATCAGTGAAGGCAGGGGGCTCGAGCAGTACTTC.

The table lists this clonotype with many counts. This rearrangement joins TRBV2 to TRBJ2-7, with a tentative D call TRBD1 (5 bases). CDR1 SNHLY and CDR2 FYNNEI come from the germline V gene. The ends were cut back, 0 bases at V and 2 bases at J, with 20 bases in the middle. This CDR3 spans 18 amino acids. This chain's CDR3 is CASSEALPRPGRAYEQYF. The DNA of the CDR3 is TGTGCCAGCAGTGAAGCGCTTCCTCGGCCAGGGCGAGCCTACGAGCAGTACTTC.

This clonotype was observed at least ten times. V is TRBV5-1 and J is TRBJ2-4; weak D call: TRBD1 (5 bases). V dropped 0 bases and J dropped 3 bases, with 16 bases sitting between them. Germline lookup yields CDR1 SGHRS and CDR2 YFSETQ. The CDR3 totals 17 residues. The DNA of the CDR3 is TGCGCCAGCAGCTTGGTGCCCCCAGGGCCGGTCAAAAACATTCAGTACTTC. Residues: CASSLVPPGPVKNIQYF. Together with reference TRBV5-1 and TRBJ2-4, the CDR3 gives the full variable domain: KAGVTQTPRYLIKTRGQQVTLSCSPISGHRSVSWYQQTPGQGLQFLFEYFSETQRNKGNFPGRFSGRQFSNSRSEMNVSTLELGDSALYLCASSLVPPGPVKNIQYFGAGTRLSVL.

Points on this clonotype: A much bigger clone sits one base away, suggesting this may be a read error. The V and J genes are TRBV5-1 and TRBJ1-2; D is possibly TRBD1 (6 bases). Germline V gives CDR1 SGHRS, CDR2 YFSETQ. The CDR3 loop spans 14 amino acids. The CDR3 spells CASSQDGDNYGDTF. For the CDR3, the DNA is TGCGCCAGCAGCCAAGATGGGGACAACTATGGCGACACCTTC.

In this sample, this clonotype turned up many times. V and J are TRBV20-1 and TRBJ1-1, with no clear D. CDR3 length: 12 residues. The germline V gene encodes CDR1 DFQATT and CDR2 SNEGSKA (reference sequence). V was shortened by 7 bases and J by 1 base, with 10 bases between the two germline ends. CDR3 protein: CSGGRKNTEAFF. CDR3 DNA sequence: TGCAGTGGCGGCAGAAAGAACACTGAAGCTTTCTTT.

In its sample, this clonotype was seen many times. At one end the junction does not follow the germline gene, possibly because of a read error. The chain couples TRBV6-5 to TRBJ1-5; 8 positions agree with TRBD1. This CDR3 contains 16 residues. From germline, CDR1 is MNHEY and CDR2 SVGAGI. CDR3 sequence (DNA): TGTGCCAGCAGTTCCGCCGGGACAGGAAGCACTCAGCCCCAGCATTTT. Translation gives CASSSAGTGSTQPQHF.

This clonotype was counted ten times or more. DNA of the CDR3: TGTGCCAGCAGTTTTCGGCCGGGACTAGGCACAGATACGCAGTATTTT. Its translation: CASSFRPGLGTDTQYF. The chain joins TRBV28 to TRBJ2-3; TRBD2 matches 8 bases. CDR1 is MDHEN and CDR2 is SYDVKM in the germline V gene. J lost 1 base, V lost 3 bases, and 6 bases had no gene match. The CDR3 runs 16 residues.

This clonotype was detected ten times or more. The chain links TRBV7-3 to TRBJ1-6, with D uncertain. CDR1 is SGHTA and CDR2 is FQGTGA in the germline V gene. There are 14 residues in the CDR3. Trimming took off 1 base at V and 7 bases at J, with 8 bases between the two ends. The CDR3 here is CASSLIGSNSPLHF. The CDR3 DNA follows: TGTGCCAGCAGCTTAATAGGGAGCAATTCACCCCTCCACTTT.

This clonotype was observed at least ten times. This chain connects TRBV7-2 to TRBJ2-7, with 9 bases matching TRBD2. Trimming took 2 bases from V and 5 from J; bases not matched to a gene: 7. Germline CDR1 SGHTA, CDR2 FQGNSA. The CDR3 loop spans 15 amino acids. CDR3 coding DNA: TGTGCCAGCAGCTTACAAGCTTTAGCGGGGGACGAGCAGTACTTC. Translated, it gives CASSLQALAGDEQYF. The entire variable domain, with the rest obtained from reference TRBV7-2 and TRBJ2-7, is as follows: GAGVSQSPSNKVTEKGKDVELRCDPISGHTALYWYRQSLGQGLEFLIYFQGNSAPDKSGLPSDRFSAERTGGSVSTLTIQRTQQEDSAVYLCASSLQALAGDEQYFGPGTRLTVT.

This clonotype has ten or more counts. The chain carries TRBV9 and TRBJ2-1; 8 bases fit TRBD2. J lost 8 bases, V lost 1 base, and 5 bases had no gene match. This CDR3 has 14 amino acids. Germline-derived CDR1 and CDR2 are SGDLS and YYNGEE. The CDR3 coding sequence is TGTGCCAGCAGCGTACGGGGGGGCATGGATGAGCAGTTCTTC. Its protein product is CASSVRGGMDEQFF.

This clonotype occurred many times. The rearrangement joins TRBV5-1 to TRBJ2-7; 9 nucleotides align to TRBD1. This CDR3 has 16 amino acids. Germline CDR1 reads SGHRS; CDR2 reads YFSETQ. The J segment lost 1 base and the V segment lost 1 base, leaving 6 bases of the junction unmatched. The CDR3 nucleotides read TGCGCCAGCAGCTTGCGCGGGACAGGGTCGTCCTACGAGCAGTACTTC. Its protein product is CASSLRGTGSSYEQYF.

Ten or more counts support this clonotype. The chain carries TRBV5-1 and TRBJ1-4; D is ambiguous. This CDR3 region has 16 residues. V was pared by 0 bases and J by 7 bases, with 16 bases between. The V gene's germline CDR1 is SGHRS and CDR2 YFSETQ. CDR3 in DNA: TGCGCCAGCAGCTTGGGGGTCGGGGTGATAGCTGAAAAACTGTTTTTT. Amino acid sequence: CASSLGVGVIAEKLFF. The variable domain in full, completed from reference TRBV5-1 and TRBJ1-4, reads KAGVTQTPRYLIKTRGQQVTLSCSPISGHRSVSWYQQTPGQGLQFLFEYFSETQRNKGNFPGRFSGRQFSNSRSEMNVSTLELGDSALYLCASSLGVGVIAEKLFFGSGTQLSVL.

This clonotype showed up many times. This chain uses TRBV12-3 or TRBV12-4 with TRBJ2-3; maybe TRBD2 (6 bases). This CDR3 is 16 amino acids long. Trimming pared 6 bases from V and 2 bases from J, leaving 18 bases between. The chain's CDR3 is CASSMLITGVTDTQYF. The CDR3 nucleotides read TGTGCCAGCAGCATGCTGATAACGGGGGTCACAGATACGCAGTATTTT.

In its sample, this clonotype was seen a few times. The chain couples TRBV2 to TRBJ2-7, with 9 nucleotides matching TRBD1. Germline CDR1 and CDR2: SNHLY and FYNNEI. Trimming took 8 bases from V and 2 from J; bases not matched to a gene: 7. This CDR3 contains 14 residues. The CDR3 coding sequence is TGTGCCAGCCGCCAAGGACAGGGGCCCTACGAGCAGTACTTC. Protein sequence: CASRQGQGPYEQYF. The full variable domain, in which reference TRBV2 and TRBJ2-7 provide the parts outside the CDR3, is EPEVTQTPSHQVTQMGQEVILRCVPISNHLYFYWYRQILGQKVEFLVSFYNNEISEKSEIFDDQFSVERPDGSNFTLKIRSTKLEDSAMYFCASRQGQGPYEQYFGPGTRLTVT.

This clonotype is medium-sized in the sample. The chain carries TRBV2 and TRBJ2-1; D gene unclear. From germline, CDR1 is SNHLY and CDR2 FYNNEI. The CDR3 totals 15 residues. Trimming took 1 base from V and 0 from J, leaving 7 bases between them. CDR3 residues: CASSEGLNSYNEQFF. The CDR3 nucleotides read TGTGCCAGCAGTGAAGGTCTGAACTCCTACAATGAGCAGTTCTTC.

The sample holds many counts of this clonotype. The chain links TRBV5-1 to TRBJ1-1, with D unresolved. Germline V gene sequence: CDR1 SGHRS, CDR2 YFSETQ. Trimming removed 1 base from V and 3 bases from J, with 7 bases in between. The CDR3 runs to 13 residues. The CDR3, as DNA: TGCGCCAGCAGCTTGTTGGGGTACACTGAAGCTTTCTTT. Its protein is CASSLLGYTEAFF.

This clonotype was observed a few times. The chain uses TRBV5-5 and TRBJ2-5; 9 nucleotides align to TRBD2. V was clipped by 0 bases and J by 2 bases; unmatched bases: 5. CDR1 SGHKS and CDR2 YYEKEE come from the germline V gene (reference sequence). The CDR3 runs 16 residues. CDR3: CASSLASGGSQETQYF. The CDR3, as DNA: TGTGCCAGCAGCTTGGCCAGCGGGGGGTCTCAAGAGACCCAGTACTTC.

This clonotype was counted many times. The chain joins TRBV7-3 to TRBJ2-1; 8 nucleotides line up with TRBD1. CDR3 length: 15 amino acids. Germline-derived CDR1 and CDR2 are SGHTA and FQGTGA. V dropped 1 base and J dropped 5; count of bases not matched to a gene: 4. CDR3 nucleotides: TGTGCCAGCAGCTTAAAGTCAGGGGGCCACAATGAGCAGTTCTTC. Amino acid sequence: CASSLKSGGHNEQFF.

This clonotype was recorded many times. The J gene is TRBJ2-3, the V gene TRBV11-1; 7 bases align to TRBD1. The CDR3 is made up of 16 amino acids. The germline V gene has CDR1 SGHAT and CDR2 FQDESV (reference sequence). V shed 4 bases, J shed 2 bases, and the junction held 9 bases outside the gene matches. In DNA, the CDR3 is TGTGCCAGCAGCTCCTCCCTGGGACAGCCCACAGATACGCAGTATTTT. Its protein product is CASSSSLGQPTDTQYF.

The rearrangement uses TRBV27 and TRBJ2-2; D gene unclear. In germline, CDR1 is MNHEY, CDR2 SMNVEV (reference sequence). The CDR3 has 16 residues. V lost 6 bases and J 0 bases, leaving 14 bases between the germline ends. The CDR3 region is CASRPLLGPNTGELFF. In DNA, the CDR3 is TGTGCCAGCAGGCCCCTTCTGGGCCCGAACACCGGGGAGCTGTTTTTT.

This clonotype has a count of ten or more. This chain joins TRBV5-1 and TRBJ2-5; a weak D match, TRBD2 (6 bases). CDR1 and CDR2 from the germline V gene are SGHRS and YFSETQ. V was clipped by 1 base and J by 5 bases, with 18 bases between them. This CDR3 has 16 amino acids. CDR3 sequence reads: CASSLTGDHSSETQYF. The CDR3 bases are TGCGCCAGCAGCTTGACGGGGGACCATAGTTCGGAGACCCAGTACTTC.

J is TRBJ1-2 and V is TRBV9, with 9 bases that match TRBD1. Germline-derived CDR1 and CDR2 are SGDLS and YYNGEE. The trim removed 4 bases at V and 4 bases at J, leaving 8 bases unmatched. The CDR3 totals 15 residues. This CDR3 reads CASSTPTGGAYGYTF. In DNA, the CDR3 is TGTGCCAGCAGCACTCCCACAGGGGGCGCCTATGGCTACACCTTC.

The chain combines TRBV2 with TRBJ2-2, with 9 nucleotides matching TRBD2. Germline lookup yields CDR1 SNHLY and CDR2 FYNNEI. The CDR3 contains 14 residues. The ends lost 6 bases at V and 5 bases at J; junction bases unmatched: 4. The CDR3 spells CASRKRGATGELFF. The CDR3 nucleotides read TGTGCCAGCAGGAAGCGGGGGGCAACCGGGGAGCTGTTTTTT.

This clonotype was detected ten times or more. This sequence joins TRBV20-1 and TRBJ2-2; D gene uncertain. Trimming took 0 bases from V and 0 from J, leaving 8 bases between them. Germline lookup yields CDR1 DFQATT and CDR2 SNEGSKA (reference sequence). CDR3 length equals 15 residues. The CDR3 sequence: CSARDPYANTGELFF. CDR3 bases: TGCAGTGCTAGAGATCCATACGCGAACACCGGGGAGCTGTTTTTT.

This clonotype came up many times. The chain employs TRBV20-1 and TRBJ1-2; no definite D call. The germline gives CDR1 DFQATT, CDR2 SNEGSKA (reference sequence). This CDR3 contains 10 residues. V shed 5 bases and J shed 13 bases, with 14 bases lying between them. CDR3 DNA sequence: TGCAGTGCTGAGACGCTTAGAAGCACCTTC. It is translated as CSAETLRSTF.

At least ten counts were recorded for this clonotype. The chain combines TRBV5-1 with TRBJ2-3; TRBD2 might be the D (5 bases). Trimming stripped 4 bases from V and 3 bases from J, with 18 bases between. The CDR3 contains 16 residues. Germline CDR1 and CDR2: SGHRS and YFSETQ. CDR3 residues: CASSLGPTRGTDTQYF. CDR3 nucleotides: TGCGCCAGCAGCCTCGGACCTACTCGGGGAACAGATACGCAGTATTTT.